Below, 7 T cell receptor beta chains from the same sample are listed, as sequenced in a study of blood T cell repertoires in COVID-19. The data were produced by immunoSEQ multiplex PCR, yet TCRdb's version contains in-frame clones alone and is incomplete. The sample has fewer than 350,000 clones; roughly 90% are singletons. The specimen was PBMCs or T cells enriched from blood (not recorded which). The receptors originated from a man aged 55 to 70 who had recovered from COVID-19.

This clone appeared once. The CDR3 coding sequence is TGTGCCACCTTAGGACAGGGAAGATTCTATGGCTACACCTTC. Its translation: CATLGQGRFYGYTF. This chain uses TRBV28 with TRBJ1-2; 8 nucleotides agree with TRBD1. Germline values: CDR1 MDHEN, CDR2 SYDVKM. Trimming took 10 bases from V and 4 from J; bases not matched to a gene: 11. The CDR3 is 14 residues long.

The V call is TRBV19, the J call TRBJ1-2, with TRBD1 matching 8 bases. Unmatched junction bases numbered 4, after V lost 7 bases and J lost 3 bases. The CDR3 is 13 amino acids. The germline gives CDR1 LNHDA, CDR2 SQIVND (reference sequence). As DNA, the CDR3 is TGTGCCAGTACAGGGGGCGTATACTATGGCTACACCTTC. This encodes CASTGGVYYGYTF.

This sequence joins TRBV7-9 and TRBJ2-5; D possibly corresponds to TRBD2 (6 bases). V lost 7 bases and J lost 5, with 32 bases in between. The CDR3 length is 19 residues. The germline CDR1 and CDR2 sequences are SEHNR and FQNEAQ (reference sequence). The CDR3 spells CASNERLGQTGFLGETQYF. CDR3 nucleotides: TGTGCCAGCAACGAAAGACTAGGGCAAACCGGGTTCCTCGGGGAGACCCAGTACTTC.

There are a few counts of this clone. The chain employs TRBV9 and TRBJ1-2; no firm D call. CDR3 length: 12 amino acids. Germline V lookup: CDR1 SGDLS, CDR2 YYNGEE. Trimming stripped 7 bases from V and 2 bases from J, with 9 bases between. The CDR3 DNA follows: TGTGCCAGCGGTGGAGACAACTATGGCTACACCTTC. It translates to CASGGDNYGYTF.

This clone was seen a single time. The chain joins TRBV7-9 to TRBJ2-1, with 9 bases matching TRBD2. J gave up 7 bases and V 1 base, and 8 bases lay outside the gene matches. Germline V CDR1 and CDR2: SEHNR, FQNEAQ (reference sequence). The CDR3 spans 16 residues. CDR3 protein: CASSLGFSGSLNEQFF. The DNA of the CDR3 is TGTGCCAGCAGCTTAGGGTTTAGCGGGAGTTTAAATGAGCAGTTCTTC.

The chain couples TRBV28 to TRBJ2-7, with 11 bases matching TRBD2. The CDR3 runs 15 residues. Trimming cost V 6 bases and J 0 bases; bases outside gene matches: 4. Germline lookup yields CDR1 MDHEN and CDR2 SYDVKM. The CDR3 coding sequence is TGTGCCAGCAGGTTAGCGGGAGGGTACTCCTACGAGCAGTACTTC. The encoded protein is CASRLAGGYSYEQYF.

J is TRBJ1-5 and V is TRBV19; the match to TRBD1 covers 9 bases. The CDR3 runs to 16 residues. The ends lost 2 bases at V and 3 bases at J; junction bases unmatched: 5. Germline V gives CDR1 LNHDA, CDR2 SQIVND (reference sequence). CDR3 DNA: TGTGCCAGTAGTATATATACAGGGGGCGACAATCAGCCCCAGCATTTT. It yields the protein CASSIYTGGDNQPQHF.